The rows below give T cell receptor beta chains drawn from one sample of a study of OX40 agonist ivuxolimab in advanced cancers. Sequenced by immunoSEQ multiplex PCR; TCRdb stores in-frame clones only, minus some. The sample lists more than 13,000 clones; 60% to 80% were seen once. The starting material was CD4+ or CD8+ T cells sorted from blood, obtained in a trial of the OX40 agonist ivuxolimab. The receptors stem from an adult with an advanced solid tumor such as melanoma, head and neck, liver or kidney cancer. Each CDR3 is given with its conserved first and last residue. D genes are given only for firm matches. Clone sizes are given selectively: once, few, many, or a class where the clone is expanded.

v_call	clone_size	d_call	j_call	cdr3_aa	cdr3_nt
TRBV29-1	NA	TRBD1	TRBJ1-1	CSVATGGALMNTEAFF	TGCAGCGTTGCTACAGGGGGCGCCTTAATGAACACTGAAGCTTTCTTT
TRBV7-9	NA	NA	TRBJ2-1	CASSLLPRDEQFF	TGTGCCAGCAGCTTACTACCTCGGGATGAGCAGTTCTTC
TRBV5-6	NA	NA	TRBJ2-1	CASSLGFVDEQFF	TGTGCCAGCAGCTTGGGGTTCGTCGATGAGCAGTTCTTC
TRBV27	NA	TRBD1	TRBJ1-6	CASSQGQGKSPLHF	TGTGCCAGCAGCCAGGGACAGGGAAAGTCACCCCTCCACTTT
TRBV7-2	few	NA	TRBJ2-1	CASSLDTGGSYNEQFF	TGTGCCAGCAGCTTAGATACGGGGGGCTCTTACAATGAGCAGTTCTTC
TRBV7-9	few	TRBD1	TRBJ1-3	CASSLGEQGIDTIYF	TGTGCCAGCAGCTTAGGGGAACAGGGGATAGACACCATATATTTT
TRBV7-9	NA	NA	TRBJ1-1	CASSLPQGYADTEAFF	TGTGCCAGCAGTCTACCTCAGGGATATGCGGACACTGAAGCTTTCTTT
TRBV5-5	NA	TRBD1	TRBJ1-1	CASSLVGTGYGDTEAFF	TGTGCCAGCAGCTTGGTCGGGACAGGGTATGGGGACACTGAAGCTTTCTTT
TRBV27	NA	NA	TRBJ2-4	CASGAYRDLAKNIQYF	TGTGCCAGCGGGGCGTACAGGGATCTAGCCAAAAACATTCAGTACTTC
TRBV27	NA	NA	TRBJ2-4	CASSLYRTEGNIQYF	TGTGCCAGCAGTTTATATCGGACAGAGGGAAACATTCAGTACTTC
TRBV18	NA	NA	TRBJ1-6	CASLVANGSPLHF	TGTGCCAGCCTCGTTGCGAACGGTTCACCCCTCCACTTT
TRBV6-5	NA	NA	TRBJ1-1	CASRRSVDTEAFF	TGTGCCAGCAGAAGATCTGTGGACACTGAAGCTTTCTTT
TRBV5-4	once	NA	TRBJ2-7	CASSQATGDYYEQYF	TGCGCCAGCAGCCAAGCGACAGGGGACTACTACGAGCAGTACTTC
TRBV2	NA	TRBD1	TRBJ1-6	CASSEWGQGASPLHF	TGTGCCAGCAGTGAATGGGGACAGGGGGCTTCACCCCTCCACTTT
TRBV7-9	NA	TRBD1	TRBJ1-1	CASSLNPPGGTEAFF	TGTGCCAGCAGCTTAAACCCCCCAGGGGGCACTGAAGCTTTCTTT
TRBV7-9	NA	NA	TRBJ2-7	CASSLRAPGDEQYF	TGTGCCAGCAGCTTAAGGGCCCCAGGAGACGAGCAGTACTTC